This T cell receptor (beta chain) was observed in a study of blood T cell repertoires in COVID-19. About the study: Acute-phase and convalescent COVID-19 samples originated in the United States, Italy and Spain. The analysed material was cDNA or gDNA that came from T cells, B-cell-depleted T cells, or PBMCs.

Original data processing: Using reference gene primer amplification, nucleated cell counts were estimated. Profiling relied on immunoSEQ multiplex PCR, and the TCRdb table lists in-frame clones only, not all of them. The V and J calls and clone size are taken from that table; D and trimming were inferred from the DNA. The sample records about 97,000 clones, around 73% being singletons. Between the trimmed V and J ends, which lost 1 base and 0 bases, there was a span of 11 bases. Germline V gene lookup returns CDR1 SGHRS and CDR2 YFSETQ. CDR3 length equals 17 residues. The receptor was derived from a man aged 55 to 70 with active or convalescent COVID-19. This chain joins TRBV5-1 and TRBJ2-6; TRBD1 is a possible D gene (6 bases). The sample consisted of peripheral blood. The CDR3 spells CASSLRGTVSGANVLTF. The DNA for the CDR3 is TGCGCCAGCAGCTTGAGGGGGACCGTCTCTGGGGCCAACGTCCTGACTTTC.